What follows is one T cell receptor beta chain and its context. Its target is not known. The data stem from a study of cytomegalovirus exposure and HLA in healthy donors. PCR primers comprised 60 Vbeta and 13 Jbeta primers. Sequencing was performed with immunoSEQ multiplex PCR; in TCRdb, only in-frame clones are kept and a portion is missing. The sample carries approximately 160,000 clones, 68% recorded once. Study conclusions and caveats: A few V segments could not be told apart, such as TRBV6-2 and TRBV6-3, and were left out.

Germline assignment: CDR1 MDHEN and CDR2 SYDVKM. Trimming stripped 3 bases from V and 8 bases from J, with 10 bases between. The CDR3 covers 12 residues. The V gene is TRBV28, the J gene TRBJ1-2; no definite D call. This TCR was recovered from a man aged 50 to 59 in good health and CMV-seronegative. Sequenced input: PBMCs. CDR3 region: CASSLKGGGYTF. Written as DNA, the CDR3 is TGTGCCAGCAGTTTGAAGGGAGGGGGCTACACCTTC.